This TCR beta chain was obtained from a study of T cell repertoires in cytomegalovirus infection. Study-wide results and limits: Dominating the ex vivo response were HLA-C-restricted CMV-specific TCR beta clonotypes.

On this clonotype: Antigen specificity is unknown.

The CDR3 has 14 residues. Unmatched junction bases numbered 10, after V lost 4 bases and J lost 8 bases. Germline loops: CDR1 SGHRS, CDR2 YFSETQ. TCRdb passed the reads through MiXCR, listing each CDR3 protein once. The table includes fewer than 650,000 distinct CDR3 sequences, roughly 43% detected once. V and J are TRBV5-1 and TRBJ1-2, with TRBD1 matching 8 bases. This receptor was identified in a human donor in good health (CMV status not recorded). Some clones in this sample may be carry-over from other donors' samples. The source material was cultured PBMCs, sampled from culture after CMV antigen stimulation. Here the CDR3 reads CASSVQDRGAGYTF. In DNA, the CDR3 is TGCGCCAGCAGCGTACAAGACAGGGGAGCCGGCTACACCTTC.